This is a list of T cell receptor beta chains from one sample in a study of cytomegalovirus exposure and HLA in healthy donors. The repertoire was sequenced with immunoSEQ multiplex PCR; TCRdb's copy has only in-frame clones and lacks some. The sample lists tens of thousands of clones, around 97% seen once, with about 1.5% in the top ten. Sequences were obtained from PBMCs. The source is a woman between 18 and 30 years old in good health and CMV-seropositive. Each CDR3 is given with its conserved first and last residue. The D gene is left open where the match is weak. Some rows have no size entry. The others give once, few or many, or a class for an expanded clone.

TRBD1	TRBV28	TRBJ1-1	.	TGTGCCAGCAGTCCGGACAGGGGACTCAACACTGAAGCTTTCTTT	CASSPDRGLNTEAFF
.	TRBV5-1	TRBJ2-1	.	TGCGCCAGCAGCTTGGGGACAGCCGATTACGATGAGCAGTTCTTC	CASSLGTADYDEQFF
TRBD2	TRBV28	TRBJ2-1	.	TGTGCCAGCAGTCAACGGGGCGGGAGAACGGTGAATGAGCAGTTCTTC	CASSQRGGRTVNEQFF
TRBD1	TRBV30	TRBJ2-6	.	TGTGCCTGGATTCTTCGGGACAGACCCTTCTCTGGGGCCAACGTCCTGACTTTC	CAWILRDRPFSGANVLTF
TRBD2	TRBV12-5	TRBJ2-3	once	TGTGCTAGTGGCTTGGGACTAGAAGGAGATACGCAGTATTTT	CASGLGLEGDTQYF
TRBD1	TRBV10-1	TRBJ2-7	.	TGCGCCAGCAGTGATTTCGGGACAGGGGGCCACGAGCAGTACTTC	CASSDFGTGGHEQYF
.	TRBV30	TRBJ1-1	.	TGTGCCTGGGGGGAGGTTGCTGAAGCTTTCTTT	CAWGEVAEAFF
.	TRBV7-2	TRBJ1-5	.	TGTGCCAGCAGCTTTTCAGGGTTTCAGCCCCAGCATTTT	CASSFSGFQPQHF
TRBD1	TRBV28	TRBJ1-2	.	TGTGCCAGCAGTAAGGGGACAGCCTTCTATGGCTACACCTTC	CASSKGTAFYGYTF
TRBD1	TRBV10-3	TRBJ1-2	.	TGTGCCATCAGTGAGTTCAGACAGGGGTCCGGCGGCTACACCTTC	CAISEFRQGSGGYTF
.	TRBV5-1	TRBJ1-1	.	TGCGCCAGCAGCTTGGGAGCAGGGAGGAGCACTGAAGCTTTCTTT	CASSLGAGRSTEAFF
.	TRBV28	TRBJ1-1	.	TGTGCCAGCACCCTTTTTCAGGGGAACACTGAAGCTTTCTTT	CASTLFQGNTEAFF
.	TRBV2	TRBJ2-1	.	TGTGCCAGCATAACAACGCAGGGCTCCTACAATGAGCAGTTCTTC	CASITTQGSYNEQFF
TRBD2	TRBV7-9	TRBJ2-1	.	TGTGCCAGCAGCTCGAATGAGCGGGAGTACCTCGATGAGCAGTTCTTC	CASSSNEREYLDEQFF
.	TRBV28	TRBJ1-5	few	TGTGCCAGCAGTTTAACAGGGAATCAGCCCCAGCATTTT	CASSLTGNQPQHF
.	TRBV4-1	TRBJ1-4	.	TGCGCCAGCAGCCAAGATCGGACAGAAAAACTGTTTTTT	CASSQDRTEKLFF
.	TRBV7-9	TRBJ1-2	.	TGTGCCAGCAGCTTAGTCGGGGTCCTTAACTATGGCTACACCTTC	CASSLVGVLNYGYTF
.	TRBV7-8	TRBJ2-1	once	TGTGCCAGCAGCGCGCTAGTTAACAATGAGCAGTTCTTC	CASSALVNNEQFF
TRBD1	TRBV7-9	TRBJ2-7	.	TGTGCCAGCAGCTCCTTGCACGGACAGGCAACCTACGAGCAGTACTTC	CASSSLHGQATYEQYF
TRBD2	TRBV6-4	TRBJ2-1	.	TGTGCCAGCAAAAGACTAGCGGGAGGGGATGAGCAGTTCTTC	CASKRLAGGDEQFF
.	TRBV11-2	TRBJ2-1	.	TGTGCCAGCAGCCCCATCAACAACGCCCGCGGTGAGCAGTTCTTC	CASSPINNARGEQFF
TRBD2	TRBV5-5	TRBJ2-5	.	TGTGCCAGCAGCTCCCAGACTAGCCTGGAGACCCAGTACTTC	CASSSQTSLETQYF
TRBD1	TRBV30	TRBJ1-5	once	TGTGCCTGGACCGGGGACAGGGTGGTATCTCAGCCCCAGCATTTT	CAWTGDRVVSQPQHF
.	TRBV11-1	TRBJ1-2	.	TGTGCCAGCAGCTTTGGAGCGGACTATGGCTACACCTTC	CASSFGADYGYTF
TRBD1	TRBV18	TRBJ2-7	.	TGTGCCAGCTCACCCCGGGGACAGTCCTACGAGCAGTACTTC	CASSPRGQSYEQYF
.	TRBV21-1	TRBJ2-1	.	TGTGCCAGCAGCAAAGTCGGACAGGGCCCGTACAATGAGCAGTTCTTC	CASSKVGQGPYNEQFF
.	TRBV28	TRBJ2-7	.	TGTGCCAGCGCTGCGCGCACCTCCTACGAGCAGTACTTC	CASAARTSYEQYF
.	TRBV19	TRBJ2-3	.	TGTGCCAGTAGGGGGGCTAGCAAGGCAGATACGCAGTATTTT	CASRGASKADTQYF
.	TRBV5-8	TRBJ2-3	.	TGTGCCAGCAGCGGTGGACTACCGAGACGCACAGATACGCAGTATTTT	CASSGGLPRRTDTQYF
.	TRBV18	TRBJ1-2	.	TGTGCCAGCTCACCACCTGGGGGCGCGTACTATGGCTACACCTTC	CASSPPGGAYYGYTF
.	TRBV6-6	TRBJ1-4	.	TGTGCCAGCAGTACCGCGGGGGGAGCAACTAATGAAAAACTGTTTTTT	CASSTAGGATNEKLFF